These T cell receptor beta chains were read from a single sample in a study of Tregs in tolerant kidney transplant recipients. This table comes from immunoSEQ multiplex PCR, and its TCRdb copy is limited to in-frame clones, with some not included. This table holds about 240,000 clones, around 81% found once. The sequenced material came from CD4+ T cells from blood. These receptors were collected from a human donor in good health. CDR3s include the opening cysteine and the closing phenylalanine or tryptophan. Fields, in order: D gene, J gene, clone size, V gene, CDR3 DNA, CDR3 protein. D genes are given only for firm matches. Size tells how often a clone was seen (once, few, many) or the class of an expanded clone, and some rows leave it out.

- TRBJ1-5 - TRBV5-8 TGTGCCAGCAGCGTTGGTTGGTTCAATCAGCCCCAGCATTTT CASSVGWFNQPQHF
TRBD1 TRBJ2-5 - TRBV6-5 TGTGCCAGCAGTTCCGGGACAGGGACCTTCGAGACCCAGTACTTC CASSSGTGTFETQYF
TRBD1 TRBJ1-6 - TRBV9 TGTGCCAGCAGCGCGGGGACAGGTTCCTATAATTCACCCCTCCACTTT CASSAGTGSYNSPLHF
- TRBJ2-3 - TRBV6-5 TGTGCCAGCAGCCTGGCGAGAAGCACAGATACGCAGTATTTT CASSLARSTDTQYF
- TRBJ2-3 - TRBV7-6 TGTGCCAGCAGCTTAGGGCTAGCCACAGATACGCAGTATTTT CASSLGLATDTQYF
- TRBJ2-1 - TRBV11-3 TGTGCCAGCAGGGACAGTACCTACAATGAGCAGTTCTTC CASRDSTYNEQFF
- TRBJ2-1 once TRBV19 TGTGCCAGTAAGTGGCGCTTGCGGCCGGATGAGCAGTTCTTC CASKWRLRPDEQFF
- TRBJ2-7 - TRBV5-1 TGCGCCAGCAGCTCCGCTTTTCGAACTGGCCCGTCGGGTGAGCAGTACTTC CASSSAFRTGPSGEQYF
TRBD2 TRBJ2-2 - TRBV18 TGTGCCAGCTCACCCCGAACTAGCGGGACCGGGCCCGGGGAGCTGTTTTTT CASSPRTSGTGPGELFF
- TRBJ1-2 - TRBV19 TGTGCCAGTAGTATATACAACAATAACTATGGCTACACCTTC CASSIYNNNYGYTF
- TRBJ2-3 - TRBV21-1 TGTGCCAGCAGCAAACGAGGGACTGCTAGTCGCACAGATACGCAGTATTTT CASSKRGTASRTDTQYF
TRBD2 TRBJ2-3 - TRBV4-2 TGTGCCAGCAGCCCTAGACTAGCGGGGCGCACAGATACGCAGTATTTT CASSPRLAGRTDTQYF
TRBD1 TRBJ1-6 - TRBV5-8 TGTGCCAGCAGCCGGGGACAGGGTACAGGTTCACCCCTCCACTTT CASSRGQGTGSPLHF
TRBD1 TRBJ2-3 - TRBV6-5 TGTGCCAGCAGTAACCGGGACAGGGGCACAGATACGCAGTATTTT CASSNRDRGTDTQYF
- TRBJ2-7 - TRBV19 TGTGCCAGTAGCCCCATCCCTCTAAGCTCCTACGAGCAGTACTTC CASSPIPLSSYEQYF
TRBD1 TRBJ2-3 - TRBV7-3 TGTGCCAGCAGCGCAGTTGGGACAGGGGCCACAGATACGCAGTATTTT CASSAVGTGATDTQYF
- TRBJ1-3 - TRBV15 TGTGCCACCAGCAGAGATCCCGGGGGAGGTGACTCTGGAAACACCATATATTTT CATSRDPGGGDSGNTIYF
- TRBJ2-1 - TRBV10-3 TGTGCCATCAGTGCGAGGGGGAATAACAATGAGCAGTTCTTC CAISARGNNNEQFF
TRBD2 TRBJ2-5 - TRBV29-1 TGCAGCGTCCTAGCGGGAGGAGAGACCCAGTACTTC CSVLAGGETQYF
- TRBJ2-7 - TRBV4-1 TGCGCCAGCAGCCAAGATGGCCAGGGTTCCTACGAGCAGTACTTC CASSQDGQGSYEQYF
- TRBJ2-1 - TRBV7-8 TGTGCCAGCAGCTTGAGGGGGGGGGCCTCCTACAATGAGCAGTTCTTC CASSLRGGASYNEQFF
- TRBJ2-1 once TRBV7-9 TGTGCCAGCAGCCCTGGGCACGGTCTGAGCTCCTACAATGAGCAGTTCTTC CASSPGHGLSSYNEQFF
- TRBJ2-1 - TRBV6-5 TGTGCCAGCAGATTCCCGACAGCACCCAATGAGCAGTTCTTC CASRFPTAPNEQFF
TRBD1 TRBJ1-2 - TRBV5-1 TGCGCCAGCAGCCTCGGGTTGGCGACAGGGACCTATGGCTACACCTTC CASSLGLATGTYGYTF
TRBD2 TRBJ2-7 - TRBV5-1 TGCGCCACCAAGATGGATTTGACTAGCGTATACGAGCAGTACTTC CATKMDLTSVYEQYF
TRBD2 TRBJ2-7 - TRBV10-1 TGCGCCAGCGGCAAGCGGGGGGCCTACGAGCAGTACTTC CASGKRGAYEQYF
TRBD2 TRBJ2-7 - TRBV6-6 TGTGCCAGCAGTTTCCCTAGCGGGGCTACCTACAAGCAGTACTTC CASSFPSGATYKQYF
- TRBJ1-1 few TRBV19 TGTGCCAGTAGTATACAACAGGGCTCCCCTGAAGCTTTCTTT CASSIQQGSPEAFF
- TRBJ1-1 - TRBV19 TGTGCCAGTAGTATGCGGGGGGTGGACACTGAAGCTTTCTTT CASSMRGVDTEAFF
- TRBJ1-1 - TRBV21-1 - CASSKVGAGIDTEAFF
TRBD1 TRBJ2-7 - TRBV5-1 TGCGCCAGCAGCTCTTCGACAGGGGTATACGAGCAGTACTTC CASSSSTGVYEQYF
TRBD2 TRBJ2-7 - TRBV10-1 TGCGCCACCAACCGGTCTAAGCGGGAGCAATACGAGCAGTACTTC CATNRSKREQYEQYF
TRBD1 TRBJ1-2 - TRBV19 TGTGCCAGTAGTCAATGGACAGGCTCCCTCCGAAACTATGGCTACACCTTC CASSQWTGSLRNYGYTF
TRBD2 TRBJ2-7 - TRBV27 TGTGCCAGCAGTTTCGGGACTAGCGGGAGATTGCACGAGCAGTACTTC CASSFGTSGRLHEQYF